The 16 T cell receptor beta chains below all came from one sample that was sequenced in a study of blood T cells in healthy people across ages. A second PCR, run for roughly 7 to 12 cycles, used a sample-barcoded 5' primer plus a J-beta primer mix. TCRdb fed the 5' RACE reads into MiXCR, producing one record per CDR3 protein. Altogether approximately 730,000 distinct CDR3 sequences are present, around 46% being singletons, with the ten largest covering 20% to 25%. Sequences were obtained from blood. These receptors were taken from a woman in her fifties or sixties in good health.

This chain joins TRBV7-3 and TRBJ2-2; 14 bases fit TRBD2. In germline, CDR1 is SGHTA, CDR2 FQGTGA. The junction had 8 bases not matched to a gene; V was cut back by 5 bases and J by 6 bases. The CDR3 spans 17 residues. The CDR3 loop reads CASSKGLAGVSAGELFF. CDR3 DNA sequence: TGTGCCAGCAGCAAGGGACTAGCGGGAGTTTCGGCCGGGGAGCTGTTTTTT.

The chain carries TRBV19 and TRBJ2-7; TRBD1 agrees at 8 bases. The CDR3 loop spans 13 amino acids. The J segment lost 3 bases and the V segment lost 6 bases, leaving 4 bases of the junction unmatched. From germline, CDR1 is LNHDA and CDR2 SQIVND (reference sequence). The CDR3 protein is CASSNDRGYEQYF. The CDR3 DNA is TGTGCCAGTAGCAACGACAGGGGCTACGAGCAGTACTTC.

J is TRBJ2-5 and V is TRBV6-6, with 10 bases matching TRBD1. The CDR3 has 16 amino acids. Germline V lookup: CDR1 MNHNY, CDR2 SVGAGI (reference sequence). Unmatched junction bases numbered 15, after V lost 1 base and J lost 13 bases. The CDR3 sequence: CASSYLGTGTGVFLYF. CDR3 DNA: TGTGCCAGCAGTTACTTAGGAACCGGGACAGGGGTTTTTTTGTACTTC.

CDR3 protein: CASRSGRGLRNQPQHF. DNA of the CDR3: TGTGCCAGCAGATCGGGACGGGGGCTTCGAAATCAGCCCCAGCATTTT. The gene calls are TRBV27 and TRBJ1-5; tentatively, D is TRBD1 (6 bases). Germline values: CDR1 MNHEY, CDR2 SMNVEV (reference sequence). This CDR3 is 16 amino acids long. Deletions cut 6 bases from V and 4 bases from J, with 19 bases between.

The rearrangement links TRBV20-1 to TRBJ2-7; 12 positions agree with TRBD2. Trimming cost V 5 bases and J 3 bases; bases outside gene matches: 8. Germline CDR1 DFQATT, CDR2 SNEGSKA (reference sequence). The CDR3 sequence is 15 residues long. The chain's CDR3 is CSASPTGLAGYEQYF. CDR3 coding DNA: TGCAGTGCTTCCCCTACGGGACTAGCGGGCTACGAGCAGTACTTC.

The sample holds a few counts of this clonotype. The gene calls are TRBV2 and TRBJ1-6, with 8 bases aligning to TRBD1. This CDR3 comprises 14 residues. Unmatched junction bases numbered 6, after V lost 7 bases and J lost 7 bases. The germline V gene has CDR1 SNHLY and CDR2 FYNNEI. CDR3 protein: CASNRDRINSPLHF. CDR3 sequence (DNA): TGTGCCAGCAACCGGGACAGGATCAATTCACCCCTCCACTTT. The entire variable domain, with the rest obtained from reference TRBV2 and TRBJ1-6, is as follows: EPEVTQTPSHQVTQMGQEVILRCVPISNHLYFYWYRQILGQKVEFLVSFYNNEISEKSEIFDDQFSVERPDGSNFTLKIRSTKLEDSAMYFCASNRDRINSPLHFGNGTRLTVT.

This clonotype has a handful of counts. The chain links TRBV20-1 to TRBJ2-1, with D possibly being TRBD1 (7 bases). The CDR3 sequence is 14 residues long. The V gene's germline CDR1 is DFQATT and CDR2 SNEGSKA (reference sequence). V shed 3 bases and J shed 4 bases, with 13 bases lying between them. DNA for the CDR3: TGCAGTGCTAGTGCCCAGGGGGGTTACAATGAGCAGTTCTTC. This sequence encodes CSASAQGGYNEQFF.

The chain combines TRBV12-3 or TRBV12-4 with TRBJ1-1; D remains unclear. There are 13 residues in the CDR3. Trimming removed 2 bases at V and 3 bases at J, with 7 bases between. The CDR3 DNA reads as TGTGCCAGCAGTTTAAGTCTGGACACTGAAGCTTTCTTT. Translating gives CASSLSLDTEAFF.

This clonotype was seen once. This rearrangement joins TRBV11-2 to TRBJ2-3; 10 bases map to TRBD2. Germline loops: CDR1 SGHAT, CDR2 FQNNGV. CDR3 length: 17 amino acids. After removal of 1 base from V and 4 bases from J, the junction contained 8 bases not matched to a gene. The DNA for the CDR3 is TGTGCCAGCAGCTTAGGGCCTCTAGCGGGGGTGGCAGATACGCAGTATTTT. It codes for CASSLGPLAGVADTQYF.

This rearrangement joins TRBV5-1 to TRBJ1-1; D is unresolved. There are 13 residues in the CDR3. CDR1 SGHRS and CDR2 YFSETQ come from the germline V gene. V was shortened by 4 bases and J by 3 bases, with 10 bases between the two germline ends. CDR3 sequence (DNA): TGCGCCAGCAGCCCTCCTCGGGACACTGAAGCTTTCTTT. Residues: CASSPPRDTEAFF.

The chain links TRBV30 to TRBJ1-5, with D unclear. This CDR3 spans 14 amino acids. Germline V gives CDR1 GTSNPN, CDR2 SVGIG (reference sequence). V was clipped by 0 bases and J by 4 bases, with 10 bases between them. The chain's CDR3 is CAWSVGSVNQPQHF. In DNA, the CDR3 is TGTGCCTGGAGTGTTGGGTCAGTTAATCAGCCCCAGCATTTT.

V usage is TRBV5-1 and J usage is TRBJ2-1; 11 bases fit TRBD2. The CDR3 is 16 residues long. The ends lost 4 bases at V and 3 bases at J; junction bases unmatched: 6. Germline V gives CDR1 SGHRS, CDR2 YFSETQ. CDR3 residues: CASSITSGSFYNEQFF. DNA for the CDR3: TGCGCCAGCAGCATAACTAGCGGGAGCTTCTACAATGAGCAGTTCTTC.

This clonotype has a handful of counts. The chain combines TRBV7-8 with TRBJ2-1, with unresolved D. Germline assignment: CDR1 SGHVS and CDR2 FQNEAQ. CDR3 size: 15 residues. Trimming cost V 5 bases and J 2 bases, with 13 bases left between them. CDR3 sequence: CASSPRIIAYNEQFF. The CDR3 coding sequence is TGTGCCAGCAGCCCCCGGATTATAGCCTACAATGAGCAGTTCTTC.

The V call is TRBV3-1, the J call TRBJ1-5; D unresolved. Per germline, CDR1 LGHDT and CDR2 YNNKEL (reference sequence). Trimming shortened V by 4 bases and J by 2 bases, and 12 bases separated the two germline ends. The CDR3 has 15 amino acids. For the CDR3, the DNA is TGTGCCAGCAGCCCGAGATATGGAGGCAATCAGCCCCAGCATTTT. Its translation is CASSPRYGGNQPQHF.

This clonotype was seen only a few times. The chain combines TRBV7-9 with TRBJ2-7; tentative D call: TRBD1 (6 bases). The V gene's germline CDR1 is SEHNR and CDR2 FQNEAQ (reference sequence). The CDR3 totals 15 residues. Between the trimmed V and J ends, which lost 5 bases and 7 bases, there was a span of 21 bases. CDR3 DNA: TGTGCCAGCAGCCCTACAGGGTCGGGTCAAAATGAGCAGTACTTC. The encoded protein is CASSPTGSGQNEQYF.

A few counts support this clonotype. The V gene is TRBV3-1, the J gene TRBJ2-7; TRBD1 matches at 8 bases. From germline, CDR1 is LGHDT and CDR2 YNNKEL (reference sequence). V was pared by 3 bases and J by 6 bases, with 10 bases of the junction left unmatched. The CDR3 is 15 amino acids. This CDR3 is CASSHRRTGPGEQYF. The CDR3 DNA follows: TGTGCCAGCAGCCATCGTCGGACAGGGCCTGGCGAGCAGTACTTC.